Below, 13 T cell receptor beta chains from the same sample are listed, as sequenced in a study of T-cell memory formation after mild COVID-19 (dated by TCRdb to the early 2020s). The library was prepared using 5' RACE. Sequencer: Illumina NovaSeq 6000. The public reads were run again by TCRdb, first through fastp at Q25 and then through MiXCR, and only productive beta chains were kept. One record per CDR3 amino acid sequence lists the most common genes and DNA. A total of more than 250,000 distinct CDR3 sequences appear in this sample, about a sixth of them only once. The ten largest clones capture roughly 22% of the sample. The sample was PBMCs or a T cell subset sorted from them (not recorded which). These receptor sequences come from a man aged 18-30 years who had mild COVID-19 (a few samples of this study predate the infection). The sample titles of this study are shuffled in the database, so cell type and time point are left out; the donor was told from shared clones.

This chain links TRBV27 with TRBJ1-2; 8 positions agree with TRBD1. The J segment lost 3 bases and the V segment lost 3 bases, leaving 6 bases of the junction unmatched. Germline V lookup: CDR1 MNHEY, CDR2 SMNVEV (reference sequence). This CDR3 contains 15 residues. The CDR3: CASSFTSTGDYGYTF. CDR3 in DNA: TGTGCCAGCAGTTTCACCTCGACAGGGGACTATGGCTACACCTTC.

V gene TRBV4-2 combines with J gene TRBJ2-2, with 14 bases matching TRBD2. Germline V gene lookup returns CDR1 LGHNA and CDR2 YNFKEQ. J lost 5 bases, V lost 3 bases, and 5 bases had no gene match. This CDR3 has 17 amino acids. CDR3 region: CASSQGLAGAGTGELFF. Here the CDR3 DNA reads TGTGCCAGCAGCCAGGGACTAGCGGGGGCGGGAACCGGGGAGCTGTTTTTT.

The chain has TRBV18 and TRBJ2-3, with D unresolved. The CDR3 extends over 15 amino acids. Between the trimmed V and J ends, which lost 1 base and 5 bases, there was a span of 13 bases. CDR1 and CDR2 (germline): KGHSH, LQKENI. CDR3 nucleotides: TGTGCCAGCTCACCACAGGGCATAGGCAAAGATACGCAGTATTTT. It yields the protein CASSPQGIGKDTQYF. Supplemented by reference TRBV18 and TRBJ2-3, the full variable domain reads NAGVMQNPRHLVRRRGQEARLRCSPMKGHSHVYWYRQLPEEGLKFMVYLQKENIIDESGMPKERFSAEFPKEGPSILRIQQVVRGDSAAYFCASSPQGIGKDTQYFGPGTRLTVL.

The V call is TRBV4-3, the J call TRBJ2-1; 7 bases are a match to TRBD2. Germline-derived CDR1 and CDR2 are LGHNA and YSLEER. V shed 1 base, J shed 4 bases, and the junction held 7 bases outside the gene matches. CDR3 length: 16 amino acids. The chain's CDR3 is CASSQGGGTLYNEQFF. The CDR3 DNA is TGCGCCAGCAGCCAAGGGGGAGGGACCCTTTACAATGAGCAGTTCTTC.

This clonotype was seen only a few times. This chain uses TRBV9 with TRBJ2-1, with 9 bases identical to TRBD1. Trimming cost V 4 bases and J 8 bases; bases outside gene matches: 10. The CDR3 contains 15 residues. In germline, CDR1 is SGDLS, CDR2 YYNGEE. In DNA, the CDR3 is TGTGCCAGCAGCATATTACCGGGACAGGGATATGAGCAGTTCTTC. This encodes CASSILPGQGYEQFF.

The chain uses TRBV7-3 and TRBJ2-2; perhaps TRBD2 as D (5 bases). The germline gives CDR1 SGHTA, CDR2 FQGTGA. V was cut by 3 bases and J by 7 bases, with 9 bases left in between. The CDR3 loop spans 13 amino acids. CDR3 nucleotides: TGTGCCAGCAGCTTCGGGGTCCGCGGGGAGCTGTTTTTT. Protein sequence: CASSFGVRGELFF.

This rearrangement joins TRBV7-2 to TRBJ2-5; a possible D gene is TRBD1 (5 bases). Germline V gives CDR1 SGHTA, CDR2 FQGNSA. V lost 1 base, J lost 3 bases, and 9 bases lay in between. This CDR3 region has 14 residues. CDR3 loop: CASSLGRQKETQYF. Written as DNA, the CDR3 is TGTGCCAGCAGCTTAGGTCGACAGAAAGAGACCCAGTACTTC.

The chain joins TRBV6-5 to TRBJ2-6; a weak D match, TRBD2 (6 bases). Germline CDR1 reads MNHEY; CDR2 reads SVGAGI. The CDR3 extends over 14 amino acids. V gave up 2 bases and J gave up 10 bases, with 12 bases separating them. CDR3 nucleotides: TGTGCCAGCAGTTACGCCGGGACTGAGAACGTCCTGACTTTC. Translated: CASSYAGTENVLTF.

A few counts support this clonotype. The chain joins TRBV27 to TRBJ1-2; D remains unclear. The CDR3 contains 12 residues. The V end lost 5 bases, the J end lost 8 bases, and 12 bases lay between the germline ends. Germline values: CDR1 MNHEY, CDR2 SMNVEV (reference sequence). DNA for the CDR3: TGTGCCAGCAGTGACTCCTATGGCGGCTACACCTTC. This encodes CASSDSYGGYTF.

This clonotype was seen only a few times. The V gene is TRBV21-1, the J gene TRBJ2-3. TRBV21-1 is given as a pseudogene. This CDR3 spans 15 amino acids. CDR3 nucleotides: TGTGCCAGCAGCATAGGAGACACCAGCACAGATACGCAGTATTTT. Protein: CASSIGDTSTDTQYF.

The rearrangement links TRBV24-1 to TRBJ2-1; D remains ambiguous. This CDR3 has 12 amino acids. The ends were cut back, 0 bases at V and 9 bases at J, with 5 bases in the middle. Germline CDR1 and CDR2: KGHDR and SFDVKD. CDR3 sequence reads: CATSDLGSEQFF. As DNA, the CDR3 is TGTGCCACCAGTGATTTGGGGTCTGAGCAGTTCTTC.

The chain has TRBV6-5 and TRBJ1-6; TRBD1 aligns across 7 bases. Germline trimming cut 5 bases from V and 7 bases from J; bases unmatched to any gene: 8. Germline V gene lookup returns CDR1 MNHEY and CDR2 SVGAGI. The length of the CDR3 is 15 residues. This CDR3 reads CASSGGTVQNSPLHF. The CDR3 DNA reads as TGTGCCAGCAGTGGGGGGACAGTCCAAAATTCACCCCTCCACTTT.

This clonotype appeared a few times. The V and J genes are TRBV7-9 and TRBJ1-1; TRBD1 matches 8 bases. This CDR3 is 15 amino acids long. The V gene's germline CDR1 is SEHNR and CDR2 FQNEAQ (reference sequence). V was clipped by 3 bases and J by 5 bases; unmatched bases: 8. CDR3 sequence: CASSFETGVVTEAFF. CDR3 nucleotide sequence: TGTGCCAGCAGCTTCGAGACAGGGGTGGTGACTGAAGCTTTCTTT. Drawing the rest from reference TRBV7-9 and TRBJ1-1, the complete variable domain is DTGVSQNPRHKITKRGQNVTFRCDPISEHNRLYWYRQTLGQGPEFLTYFQNEAQLEKSRLLSDRFSAERPKGSFSTLEIQRTEQGDSAMYLCASSFETGVVTEAFFGQGTRLTVV.